The 25 T cell receptor beta chains reported below all come from one sample, sequenced in a study of T cell clones after liver transplantation. Profiling relied on immunoSEQ multiplex PCR, and the TCRdb table lists in-frame clones only, not all of them. The sample lists 95,000 to 110,000 clones; 75% to 90% were seen once. This specimen was CD4+ T cells from blood, taken before liver transplant. All receptors derive from a human donor who received a liver transplant.

J is TRBJ1-4 and V is TRBV19, with a weak D call TRBD1 (6 bases). CDR1 LNHDA and CDR2 SQIVND come from the germline V gene (reference sequence). The V end lost 7 bases, the J end lost 8 bases, and 20 bases lay between the germline ends. There are 15 residues in the CDR3. The CDR3 is CASKGGDRRGEKLFF. CDR3 coding DNA: TGTGCCAGTAAAGGGGGTGACAGGAGGGGCGAAAAACTGTTTTTT.

This rearrangement joins TRBV7-2 to TRBJ1-5; D is unresolved. The CDR3 contains 14 residues. Germline V lookup: CDR1 SGHTA, CDR2 FQGNSA. Trimming removed 5 bases from V and 2 bases from J, with 10 bases in between. The CDR3, as DNA: TGTGCCAGCAGCCGTTCATGGGGCAATCAGCCCCAGCATTTT. The encoded protein is CASSRSWGNQPQHF.

The CDR3 sequence: CASSVGTSGTYEQYF. The CDR3 nucleotides read TGTGCCAGCAGTGTAGGGACTAGCGGGACCTACGAGCAGTACTTC. The rearrangement uses TRBV6-1 and TRBJ2-7, with 13 bases lining up with TRBD2. V shed 4 bases, J shed 2 bases, and the junction held 2 bases outside the gene matches. The germline gives CDR1 MNHNS, CDR2 SASEGT. There are 15 residues in the CDR3.

Only a few counts were recorded for this clone. The V gene is TRBV28, the J gene TRBJ2-5; D is tentatively TRBD1 or TRBD2 (7 bases each). Germline values: CDR1 MDHEN, CDR2 SYDVKM. V lost 3 bases, J lost 4 bases, and 12 bases lay in between. The CDR3 is 14 residues long. CDR3 sequence: CASSLGGGTETQYF. CDR3 in DNA: TGTGCCAGCAGTTTGGGAGGGGGCACAGAGACCCAGTACTTC.

This chain joins TRBV7-3 and TRBJ1-1, with 9 bases matching TRBD1. Germline V gene lookup returns CDR1 SGHTA and CDR2 FQGTGA. The CDR3 loop spans 19 amino acids. Trimming removed 5 bases from V and 3 bases from J; junction bases left unmatched: 19. The CDR3 loop is CASSHFPGQGPPQDTEAFF. The DNA of the CDR3 is TGTGCCAGCAGCCACTTCCCGGGACAGGGTCCCCCCCAGGACACTGAAGCTTTCTTT.

This clone was found a few times. The V gene is TRBV7-9, the J gene TRBJ2-5, with D perhaps matching TRBD1 (5 bases). The V gene lost 5 bases and the J gene lost 5 bases, with 9 bases spanning the gap. The V gene's germline CDR1 is SEHNR and CDR2 FQNEAQ (reference sequence). This CDR3 is 12 amino acids long. The CDR3 coding sequence is TGTGCCAGCAGCCACCAGGGCGAGACCCAGTACTTC. This encodes CASSHQGETQYF.

The table lists this clone with a count of one. The chain combines TRBV27 with TRBJ2-1, with no clear D. Trimming removed 5 bases from V and 0 bases from J, with 11 bases in between. The CDR3 loop spans 15 amino acids. Germline CDR1 reads MNHEY; CDR2 reads SMNVEV (reference sequence). CDR3 nucleotides: TGTGCCAGCAGTAAAACAAGGAGCTCCTACAATGAGCAGTTCTTC. Translated, it gives CASSKTRSSYNEQFF.

The J gene is TRBJ1-4, the V gene TRBV13; 10 bases are shared with TRBD1. The CDR3 runs to 16 residues. CDR1 is PRHDT, CDR2 FYEKMQ, per germline (reference sequence). The trim removed 0 bases at V and 8 bases at J, leaving 6 bases unmatched. The CDR3 region is CASSLGPGQGNEKLFF. CDR3 nucleotide sequence: TGTGCCAGCAGCTTAGGCCCGGGACAGGGGAACGAAAAACTGTTTTTT.

This clone has just a few counts. The V gene is TRBV10-3, the J gene TRBJ2-2, with 8 nucleotides matching TRBD1. This CDR3 comprises 14 residues. V trimming: 4 bases; J trimming: 6 bases; junction bases outside the gene matches: 4. Germline lookup yields CDR1 ENHRY and CDR2 SYGVKD. The DNA for the CDR3 is TGTGCCATCAGTGGGACAGGGATCTCCGGGGAGCTGTTTTTT. Protein product: CAISGTGISGELFF.

This rearrangement joins TRBV15 to TRBJ2-5; 7 bases agree with TRBD2. The germline gives CDR1 LNHNV, CDR2 YYDKDF (reference sequence). V lost 0 bases to trimming and J lost 5 bases; unmatched junction nucleotides: 9. The CDR3 has 16 amino acids. The CDR3 coding sequence is TGTGCCACCAGCAGAGATCGCGGCGGGAGTGGGGAGACCCAGTACTTC. Translated, it gives CATSRDRGGSGETQYF.

The V call is TRBV4-2, the J call TRBJ1-2; 7 nucleotides line up with TRBD1. CDR1 is LGHNA, CDR2 YNFKEQ, per germline. The CDR3 extends over 17 amino acids. Losses at the gene ends were 0 bases for V and 2 bases for J; bases not matched to a gene: 9. The CDR3 DNA reads as TGTGCCAGCAGCCAAGATGGAAAGGGGGCACAAAACTATGGCTACACCTTC. This translates into CASSQDGKGAQNYGYTF.

The chain carries TRBV28 and TRBJ1-3, with 7 nucleotides matching TRBD1. CDR1 and CDR2 (germline): MDHEN, SYDVKM. The V and J ends lost 6 bases and 0 bases, in that order; junction bases with no gene match: 8. CDR3 length equals 16 residues. CDR3 sequence (DNA): TGTGCCAGCAGCCCACCGGGACAGAGCTCTGGAAACACCATATATTTT. This encodes CASSPPGQSSGNTIYF. Together with reference TRBV28 and TRBJ1-3, the CDR3 gives the full variable domain: DVKVTQSSRYLVKRTGEKVFLECVQDMDHENMFWYRQDPGLGLRLIYFSYDVKMKEKGDIPEGYSVSREKKERFSLILESASTNQTSMYLCASSPPGQSSGNTIYFGEGSWLTVV.

This clone was counted a single time. The V and J genes are TRBV6-5 and TRBJ2-5, with 7 bases that match TRBD2. Trimming took 2 bases from V and 5 from J; bases not matched to a gene: 5. This CDR3 region has 14 residues. CDR1 and CDR2 (germline): MNHEY, SVGAGI. CDR3 coding DNA: TGTGCCAGCAGTTACACCCAGGGAGGGGAGACCCAGTACTTC. Its protein product is CASSYTQGGETQYF.

The chain couples TRBV5-1 to TRBJ2-7; 9 positions agree with TRBD2. V was clipped by 0 bases and J by 4 bases; unmatched bases: 8. Germline-derived CDR1 and CDR2 are SGHRS and YFSETQ. The CDR3 has 16 amino acids. CDR3 amino acids: CASSLAGAGGLYEQYF. In DNA, the CDR3 is TGCGCCAGCAGCTTGGCTGGAGCGGGAGGTCTGTACGAGCAGTACTTC. The complete variable domain, with remaining parts taken from reference TRBV5-1 and TRBJ2-7, reads KAGVTQTPRYLIKTRGQQVTLSCSPISGHRSVSWYQQTPGQGLQFLFEYFSETQRNKGNFPGRFSGRQFSNSRSEMNVSTLELGDSALYLCASSLAGAGGLYEQYFGPGTRLTVT.

The chain is built from TRBV30 and TRBJ2-2; 8 nucleotides align to TRBD1. V dropped 1 base and J dropped 2; count of bases not matched to a gene: 3. Germline CDR1 GTSNPN, CDR2 SVGIG (reference sequence). This CDR3 is built from 15 residues. The CDR3 sequence is CAWSEGQANTGELFF. CDR3 DNA sequence: TGTGCCTGGAGTGAGGGACAGGCTAACACCGGGGAGCTGTTTTTT.

The V call is TRBV7-3, the J call TRBJ1-1; 12 bases agree with TRBD1. V dropped 2 bases and J dropped 6; count of bases not matched to a gene: 4. This CDR3 has 15 residues. The germline gives CDR1 SGHTA, CDR2 FQGTGA. This CDR3 reads CASSLLGQGASEAFF. The CDR3 DNA sequence: TGTGCCAGCAGCTTACTGGGACAGGGGGCGTCTGAAGCTTTCTTT.

A note on this clone: The sample carries other DNA sequences with the same CDR3. The chain couples TRBV29-1 to TRBJ2-3, with TRBD1 matching 9 bases. The V gene end was trimmed by 6 bases and the J gene end by 3 bases; junction bases not matched to a gene: 1. The CDR3 length is 12 residues. Germline CDR1 and CDR2: SQVTM and ANQGSEA. The CDR3 nucleotides read TGCAGCGTAGGGACAGGGACAGATACGCAGTATTTT. As protein: CSVGTGTDTQYF.

The J gene is TRBJ1-2, the V gene TRBV5-1; D is undetermined. Trimming left V 4 bases short and J 2 bases short, with 6 bases between. The CDR3 length is 12 residues. Germline V gene data show CDR1 as SGHRS and CDR2 as YFSETQ. The CDR3 loop reads CASSNTNYGYTF. Here the CDR3 DNA reads TGCGCCAGCAGCAACACAAACTATGGCTACACCTTC.

This clone was seen just once. The CDR3 DNA is TGTGCCAGCAGCAGGGAGAAGGGAGATACGCAGTATTTT. This gives the protein CASSREKGDTQYF. The V and J genes are TRBV4-2 and TRBJ2-3, with D possibly being TRBD2 (5 bases). The V end was cut by 5 bases, the J end by 5 bases, with 11 bases between. The CDR3 covers 13 residues. From germline, CDR1 is LGHNA and CDR2 YNFKEQ.

This chain joins TRBV29-1 and TRBJ1-2, with D possibly matching TRBD1 (5 bases). Per the germline V gene, CDR1 is SQVTM and CDR2 is ANQGSEA. V was shortened by 7 bases and J by 2 bases, with 11 bases between the two germline ends. The CDR3 covers 12 residues. This CDR3 reads CSAGRTNYGYTF. The CDR3 nucleotides are TGCAGCGCGGGGCGGACCAACTATGGCTACACCTTC.

This clone appeared once. V gene TRBV19 combines with J gene TRBJ1-4, with unresolved D. Germline assignment: CDR1 LNHDA and CDR2 SQIVND (reference sequence). The CDR3 extends over 14 amino acids. With 7 bases removed from V and 8 bases from J, the gap between germline ends came to 17 bases. This CDR3 is CASNPSGNPEKLFF. In nucleotides, the CDR3 is TGTGCCAGTAACCCCTCAGGCAATCCCGAAAAACTGTTTTTT. Based on the CDR3 plus reference TRBV19 and TRBJ1-4, the full variable domain is DGGITQSPKYLFRKEGQNVTLSCEQNLNHDAMYWYRQDPGQGLRLIYYSQIVNDFQKGDIAEGYSVSREKKESFPLTVTSAQKNPTAFYLCASNPSGNPEKLFFGSGTQLSVL.

The chain carries TRBV5-1 and TRBJ2-1; 10 bases are a match to TRBD1. CDR1 SGHRS and CDR2 YFSETQ come from the germline V gene. V trimming: 4 bases; J trimming: 10 bases; junction bases outside the gene matches: 5. The CDR3 totals 13 residues. The CDR3: CASSGTGVWEQFF. For the CDR3, the DNA is TGCGCCAGCAGCGGGACAGGGGTTTGGGAGCAGTTCTTC.

This chain connects TRBV27 to TRBJ1-2, with D possibly matching TRBD1 (5 bases). Germline values: CDR1 MNHEY, CDR2 SMNVEV (reference sequence). The CDR3 contains 15 residues. V lost 7 bases, J lost 7 bases, and 22 bases lay in between. DNA for the CDR3: TGTGCCAGCACCACCCGGACAAGGGTACTGGCTGGCTACACCTTC. The encoded protein is CASTTRTRVLAGYTF.

The rearrangement uses TRBV19 and TRBJ2-2; no firm D call. Trimming pared 3 bases from V and 5 bases from J, leaving 10 bases between. In germline, CDR1 is LNHDA, CDR2 SQIVND (reference sequence). The CDR3 is 14 amino acids. The chain's CDR3 is CASSIVTQTGELFF. Written as DNA, the CDR3 is TGTGCCAGTAGTATTGTGACTCAGACCGGGGAGCTGTTTTTT.

V usage is TRBV6-5 and J usage is TRBJ1-2; D call uncertain. Between the trimmed V and J ends, which lost 0 bases and 3 bases, there was a span of 8 bases. Per the germline V gene, CDR1 is MNHEY and CDR2 is SVGAGI. This CDR3 region has 14 residues. The CDR3 loop is CASSYSNKDYGYTF. The CDR3 DNA reads as TGTGCCAGCAGTTACTCGAACAAGGACTATGGCTACACCTTC.